The following is a T cell receptor (beta chain) sequence with its context. Its specificity is not known. The junction differs from germline at one of its ends, possibly a read error. The CDR3 is made up of 15 amino acids. Germline V CDR1 and CDR2: LGHNA, YNFKEQ. This sample was taken from a study of cytomegalovirus exposure and HLA in healthy donors. The study's findings and limits: The authors later linked a missense DCLRE1C variant to TCR beta V- and J-gene trimming.

The PCR had 60 Vbeta and 13 Jbeta primers. This table comes from immunoSEQ multiplex PCR, and its TCRdb copy is limited to in-frame clones, with some not included. The sample lists approximately 100,000 clones, approximately 82% occurring once. J is TRBJ2-5 and V is TRBV4-2; TRBD1 agrees at 8 bases. This TCR was sampled from a woman younger than 30 in good health and CMV-seronegative. Sequencing input: PBMCs. The CDR3 DNA is TGTGCCAGCAGCGAAGACAGGGGCAACCAAGAGACCCAGTACTTC. Residues: CASSEDRGNQETQYF.